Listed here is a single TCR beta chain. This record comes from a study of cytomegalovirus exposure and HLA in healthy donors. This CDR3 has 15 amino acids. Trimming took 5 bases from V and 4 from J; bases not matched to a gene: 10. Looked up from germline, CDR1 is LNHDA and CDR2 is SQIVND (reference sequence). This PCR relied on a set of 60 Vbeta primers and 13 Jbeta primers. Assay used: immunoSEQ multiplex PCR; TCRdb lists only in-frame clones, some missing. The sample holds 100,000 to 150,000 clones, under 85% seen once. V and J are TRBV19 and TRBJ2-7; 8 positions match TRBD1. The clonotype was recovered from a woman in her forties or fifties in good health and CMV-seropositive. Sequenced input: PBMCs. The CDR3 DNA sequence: TGTGCCAGTAGTCCCCGGGACAGGCCCCAGTACGAGCAGTACTTC. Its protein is CASSPRDRPQYEQYF.